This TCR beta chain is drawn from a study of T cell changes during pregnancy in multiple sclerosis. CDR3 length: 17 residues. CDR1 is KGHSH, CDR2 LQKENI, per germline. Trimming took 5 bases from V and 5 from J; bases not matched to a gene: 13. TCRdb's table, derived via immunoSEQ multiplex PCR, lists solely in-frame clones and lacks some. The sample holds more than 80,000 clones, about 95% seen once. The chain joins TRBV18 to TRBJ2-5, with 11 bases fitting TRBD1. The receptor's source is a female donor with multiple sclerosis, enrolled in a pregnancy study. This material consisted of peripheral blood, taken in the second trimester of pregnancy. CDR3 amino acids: CASSSNPGTGGRETQYF. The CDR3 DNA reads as TGTGCCAGCTCATCAAACCCCGGGACAGGGGGTAGGGAGACCCAGTACTTC.